These 3 T cell receptor beta chains came from one sample sequenced in a study of post-analysis software for immune sequencing data. Every TCR beta cDNA library bore unique molecular identifiers. TCRdb reanalysed the PCR reads using MiXCR and keeps one entry per CDR3 protein. The table shows under 200,000 distinct CDR3 sequences, with around 34% occurring only once. Sequencing was performed on blood, taken after autologous hematopoietic stem cell transplantation. These receptors all come from a girl aged 10 to 17 with multiple sclerosis.

This clonotype was picked up one time. The chain uses TRBV27 and TRBJ1-2; 9 nucleotides line up with TRBD1. Germline V CDR1 and CDR2: MNHEY, SMNVEV (reference sequence). J gave up 6 bases and V 7 bases, and 6 bases lay outside the gene matches. The CDR3 runs to 13 residues. CDR3 residues: CASKTGGDHGYTF. The CDR3 nucleotides read TGTGCCAGCAAGACAGGGGGTGACCATGGCTACACCTTC.

Regarding this clonotype: The junction departs from germline at one end; a sequencing error may be responsible. This chain joins TRBV5-5 and TRBJ2-5; D uncertain. Germline V gene sequence: CDR1 SGHKS, CDR2 YYEKEE (reference sequence). CDR3 length: 15 amino acids. DNA of the CDR3: TGTGCCGGCAGCTTGAGGTCTCTAGTACAAGAGACCCAGTACTTC. Protein sequence: CAGSLRSLVQETQYF.

The chain employs TRBV7-9 and TRBJ2-1; D gene uncertain. With 5 bases removed from V and 5 bases from J, the gap between germline ends came to 13 bases. Germline V gene sequence: CDR1 SEHNR, CDR2 FQNEAQ (reference sequence). CDR3 size: 14 residues. CDR3 coding DNA: TGTGCCAGCAGCCCCCGGGCGTTGGACAATGAGCAGTTCTTC. Protein product: CASSPRALDNEQFF.